The next 17 T cell receptor beta chains were all read from a single sample in a study of monozygotic twins with inflammatory bowel disease (dated by TCRdb to between 2018 and 2021). Preparation of the library involved 5' RACE. TCRdb records Illumina HiSeq 2500 as the sequencer. Following TCRdb reprocessing, every CDR3 protein sequence forms one entry, and DNA is not provided. In this sample's table one finds roughly 90,000 distinct CDR3 sequences. The leading ten clones occupy approximately 7.4% of the sample. Sequencing was performed on blood. These receptors were taken from a human donor with ulcerative colitis or Crohn's disease, or a healthy co-twin of an affected twin (not recorded which).

The rearrangement links TRBV28 to TRBJ2-5; the TCRdb D gene call, TRBD1, has no DNA to confirm it. Germline V gives CDR1 MDHEN, CDR2 SYDVKM. The CDR3 runs to 12 residues. The CDR3 protein is CASEGVRETQYF.

V usage is TRBV19 and J usage is TRBJ2-1; TCRdb indicates TRBD1, and absent DNA this call remains unverified. Germline CDR1 is LNHDA and CDR2 is SQIVND (reference sequence). The CDR3 is made up of 15 amino acids. CDR3: CASRAGGLHYNEQFF.

This chain's CDR3 is CASGLIDGYTF. The rearrangement joins TRBV12-5 to TRBJ1-2. This CDR3 is built from 11 residues. From germline, CDR1 is LGHNT and CDR2 FRNRAP.

V gene TRBV7-2 combines with J gene TRBJ1-1. The CDR3 totals 14 residues. The germline gives CDR1 SGHTA, CDR2 FQGNSA. The CDR3 loop is CASSYWVLGPEAFF.

The chain joins TRBV20-1 to TRBJ2-3. The germline V gene encodes CDR1 DFQATT and CDR2 SNEGSKA (reference sequence). The CDR3 sequence is 11 residues long. The CDR3 reads CSALTGDTQYF.

The J gene is TRBJ2-3, the V gene TRBV7-9; TCRdb selects TRBD2, and the lack of DNA leaves this call unchecked. Germline assignment: CDR1 SEHNR and CDR2 FQNEAQ (reference sequence). This CDR3 has 14 amino acids. The CDR3 sequence: CASSLTAETDTQYF.

The V and J genes are TRBV3-1 and TRBJ2-3. This CDR3 spans 16 amino acids. CDR1 and CDR2 (germline): LGHDT, YNNKEL (reference sequence). The CDR3 loop is CASSQDLSSTRDTQYF.

The CDR3: CASSYGGERQPQHF. The chain has TRBV6-2 or TRBV6-3 and TRBJ1-5; TCRdb calls TRBD1, which cannot be checked without DNA. Looked up from germline, CDR1 is MNHEY and CDR2 is SVGEGT. The CDR3 length is 14 residues.

The chain has TRBV2 and TRBJ2-1. The CDR3 is 17 amino acids. Looked up from germline, CDR1 is SNHLY and CDR2 is FYNNEI. The CDR3 is CASSEFFGGSSYNEQFF. The complete variable domain, with remaining parts taken from reference TRBV2 and TRBJ2-1, reads EPEVTQTPSHQVTQMGQEVILRCVPISNHLYFYWYRQILGQKVEFLVSFYNNEISEKSEIFDDQFSVERPDGSNFTLKIRSTKLEDSAMYFCASSEFFGGSSYNEQFFGPGTRLTVL.

The CDR3 reads CASSLRQSYGYTF. The rearrangement links TRBV5-5 to TRBJ1-2; the D call from TCRdb, TRBD1, cannot be confirmed without DNA. The CDR3 consists of 13 residues. CDR1 is SGHKS and CDR2 is YYEKEE in the germline V gene (reference sequence).

The rearrangement joins TRBV7-9 to TRBJ2-1. Germline CDR1 is SEHNR and CDR2 is FQNEAQ (reference sequence). CDR3 size: 16 residues. The CDR3 is CASSLFSSQTRNEQFF.

This chain connects TRBV6-5 to TRBJ1-2. CDR1 is MNHEY, CDR2 SVGAGI, per germline. The CDR3 is 13 residues long. CDR3 loop: CASSYKSRGALTF.

The V and J genes are TRBV29-1 and TRBJ2-4; absent DNA, TCRdb's TRBD1 call cannot be checked. The CDR3 loop spans 11 amino acids. Germline V CDR1 and CDR2: SQVTM, ANQGSEA. CDR3 amino acids: CSVAGTGLQYF.

The genes are TRBV5-4 and TRBJ2-3; TCRdb designates TRBD1, a call that cannot be tested without DNA. From germline, CDR1 is SGHNT and CDR2 YYREEE (reference sequence). CDR3 length: 14 residues. This chain's CDR3 is CASSRQGSTDTQYF. The full variable domain, with the rest looked up from reference TRBV5-4 and TRBJ2-3, is ETGVTQSPTHLIKTRGQQVTLRCSSQSGHNTVSWYQQALGQGPQFIFQYYREEENGRGNFPPRFSGLQFPNYSSELNVNALELDDSALYLCASSRQGSTDTQYFGPGTRLTVL.

J is TRBJ1-4 and V is TRBV7-9; TCRdb returns TRBD1, unconfirmable since there is no DNA. The CDR3 runs to 14 residues. Germline values: CDR1 SEHNR, CDR2 FQNEAQ (reference sequence). The chain's CDR3 is CASSYRGRDEKLFF.

The V gene is TRBV29-1, the J gene TRBJ1-4; the D call of TRBD1 rests on TCRdb alone, since no DNA is present to check it. CDR3 length: 15 residues. The germline V gene has CDR1 SQVTM and CDR2 ANQGSEA. The CDR3 region is CSASTGFFVNEKLFF.

The V call is TRBV7-2, the J call TRBJ1-5; the TCRdb call, TRBD1, lacks DNA for checking. Germline V lookup: CDR1 SGHTA, CDR2 FQGNSA. The CDR3 runs 17 residues. This chain's CDR3 is CASSSTPRGGVYQPQHF.